The 24 T cell receptor beta chains below come from one sample, sequenced in a study of technical replicates of blood from four donors. Profiled with immunoSEQ multiplex PCR; TCRdb holds only in-frame clones, not every one. The table includes approximately 51,000 clones, roughly 95% detected once. Sequencing was performed on PBMCs. The receptors stem from a human donor in good health. Some clones in this sample may be carry-over from other donors' samples.

The J gene is TRBJ2-7, the V gene TRBV6-5; D gene ambiguous. CDR1 is MNHEY and CDR2 is SVGAGI in the germline V gene. CDR3 length: 13 residues. V lost 6 bases and J lost 1, with 10 bases in between. CDR3 loop: CASRPHKSYEQYF. The CDR3 DNA follows: TGTGCCAGCAGACCCCACAAGTCCTACGAGCAGTACTTC.

The chain employs TRBV4-3 and TRBJ2-5; 9 positions agree with TRBD1. The CDR3 length is 15 residues. J gave up 4 bases and V 4 bases, and 7 bases lay outside the gene matches. Germline V gene lookup returns CDR1 LGHNA and CDR2 YSLEER. CDR3 nucleotide sequence: TGCGCCAGCAGCCCCCGACAGGGGGGTGTAGAGACCCAGTACTTC. Protein product: CASSPRQGGVETQYF.

V gene TRBV4-3 combines with J gene TRBJ2-1; 7 positions match TRBD1. The CDR3 has 16 amino acids. V shed 4 bases, J shed 4 bases, and the junction held 10 bases outside the gene matches. In germline, CDR1 is LGHNA, CDR2 YSLEER. In DNA, the CDR3 is TGCGCCAGCAGCCCCGCTGCTGGACAGGTGTACAATGAGCAGTTCTTC. Amino acid sequence: CASSPAAGQVYNEQFF.

In DNA, the CDR3 is TGTGCCAGCAGCTTGGCGGGAGCCCCCTACGAGCAGTACTTC. Translated: CASSLAGAPYEQYF. V gene TRBV5-4 combines with J gene TRBJ2-7; possibly TRBD2 for D (6 bases). CDR1 is SGHNT and CDR2 is YYREEE in the germline V gene (reference sequence). V was trimmed by 0 bases and J by 2 bases, leaving 9 bases between them. The CDR3 spans 14 residues.

The chain recombines TRBV6-4 with TRBJ2-1; perhaps TRBD1 as D (5 bases). V was cut by 3 bases and J by 2 bases, with 11 bases left in between. The CDR3 extends over 15 amino acids. Per the germline V gene, CDR1 is MRHNA and CDR2 is SNTAGT. CDR3 DNA: TGTGCCAGCAGTGATTCAGGGCGGCCCTACAATGAGCAGTTCTTC. Its translation is CASSDSGRPYNEQFF.

The chain links TRBV9 to TRBJ1-6; TRBD1 might be the D (5 bases). This CDR3 has 15 amino acids. V was trimmed by 1 base and J by 0 bases, leaving 5 bases between them. The germline CDR1 and CDR2 sequences are SGDLS and YYNGEE. As DNA, the CDR3 is TGTGCCAGCAGCGTAACAGGCTCCTATAATTCACCCCTCCACTTT. Its translation: CASSVTGSYNSPLHF.

The rearrangement joins TRBV4-3 to TRBJ2-3, with unresolved D. V dropped 0 bases and J dropped 2 bases, with 12 bases sitting between them. CDR1 LGHNA and CDR2 YSLEER come from the germline V gene. The CDR3 is made up of 16 amino acids. In DNA, the CDR3 is TGCGCCAGCAGCCAAGAGGAACGCGGTCTCACAGATACGCAGTATTTT. Translation: CASSQEERGLTDTQYF.

The chain joins TRBV19 to TRBJ1-5, with D possibly matching TRBD1 (5 bases). The CDR3 spans 15 residues. The V gene lost 0 bases and the J gene lost 7 bases, with 13 bases spanning the gap. From germline, CDR1 is LNHDA and CDR2 SQIVND (reference sequence). CDR3 DNA sequence: TGTGCCAGTAGTATAGAAGGGGCAGGCAGACAGCCCCAGCATTTT. Translated, it gives CASSIEGAGRQPQHF.

The V gene is TRBV5-6, the J gene TRBJ2-3; TRBD1 might be the D (6 bases). V lost 4 bases and J 12 bases, leaving 18 bases between the germline ends. Germline lookup yields CDR1 SGHDT and CDR2 YYEEEE. The length of the CDR3 is 13 residues. The CDR3 nucleotides are TGTGCCAGCAGCCCCTGGGATAGGGACACACAGTATTTT. Encoded protein: CASSPWDRDTQYF.

This chain connects TRBV19 to TRBJ2-7; 7 positions agree with TRBD1. The V segment lost 3 bases and the J segment 3 bases; nucleotides outside the gene matches: 8. The CDR3 is 15 residues long. From germline, CDR1 is LNHDA and CDR2 SQIVND (reference sequence). CDR3 nucleotides: TGTGCCAGTAGTATTCGACAGGGTGGAGGCTACGAGCAGTACTTC. Protein product: CASSIRQGGGYEQYF.

The V and J genes are TRBV6-5 and TRBJ2-7, with D unresolved. Germline lookup yields CDR1 MNHEY and CDR2 SVGAGI. The CDR3 has 15 amino acids. Trimming took 1 base from V and 2 from J, leaving 12 bases between them. The DNA for the CDR3 is TGTGCCAGCAGTTACTATGCCCTACTTCCCTACGAGCAGTACTTC. It codes for CASSYYALLPYEQYF.

Only a few counts were recorded for this clone. The chain recombines TRBV7-2 with TRBJ1-6; D ambiguous. Germline loops: CDR1 SGHTA, CDR2 FQGNSA. This CDR3 is 14 amino acids long. Trimming removed 2 bases from V and 5 bases from J, with 7 bases in between. The DNA of the CDR3 is TGTGCCAGCAGCTTATTACAGAATAATTCACCCCTCCACTTT. It encodes CASSLLQNNSPLHF.

This clone showed up just a few times. The chain links TRBV6-4 to TRBJ2-1, with no clear D. V was trimmed by 8 bases and J by 7 bases, leaving 18 bases between them. This CDR3 region has 14 residues. Germline V lookup: CDR1 MRHNA, CDR2 SNTAGT. The CDR3, as DNA: TGTGCCAGCTCCCCTCAGCCTGACTTAAATGAGCAGTTCTTC. It codes for CASSPQPDLNEQFF.

J is TRBJ2-1 and V is TRBV6-5, with D possibly TRBD1 on 5 matching bases. V was shortened by 8 bases and J by 4 bases, with 12 bases between the two germline ends. The V gene's germline CDR1 is MNHEY and CDR2 SVGAGI. The CDR3 contains 13 residues. The CDR3 spells CASAFNRYNEQFF. The DNA for the CDR3 is TGTGCCAGCGCCTTTAACAGGTACAATGAGCAGTTCTTC.

The genes are TRBV5-6 and TRBJ2-2; perhaps TRBD1 as D (6 bases). CDR1 and CDR2 (germline): SGHDT, YYEEEE. The CDR3 has 16 amino acids. Trimming stripped 0 bases from V and 2 bases from J, with 11 bases between. The CDR3 DNA follows: TGTGCCAGCAGCTTGGGGGGGCGATATAACACCGGGGAGCTGTTTTTT. Encoded protein: CASSLGGRYNTGELFF.

The V gene is TRBV10-3, the J gene TRBJ2-5, with D possibly matching TRBD2 (6 bases). The V gene's germline CDR1 is ENHRY and CDR2 SYGVKD. Trimming shortened V by 11 bases and J by 5 bases, and 18 bases separated the two germline ends. CDR3 length: 13 residues. Here the CDR3 DNA reads TGTGCCGCCCGGGCGGGGACTCGGGAGACCCAGTACTTC. Translated, it gives CAARAGTRETQYF.

The genes are TRBV5-1 and TRBJ1-4, with 7 bases aligning to TRBD1. The V and J ends lost 4 bases and 0 bases, in that order; junction bases with no gene match: 3. The CDR3 contains 15 residues. Germline lookup yields CDR1 SGHRS and CDR2 YFSETQ. This CDR3 reads CASSPQGATNEKLFF. CDR3 sequence (DNA): TGCGCCAGCAGCCCCCAGGGGGCAACTAATGAAAAACTGTTTTTT. Complete variable domain (other parts from reference TRBV5-1 and TRBJ1-4): KAGVTQTPRYLIKTRGQQVTLSCSPISGHRSVSWYQQTPGQGLQFLFEYFSETQRNKGNFPGRFSGRQFSNSRSEMNVSTLELGDSALYLCASSPQGATNEKLFFGSGTQLSVL.

The V and J genes are TRBV4-1 and TRBJ2-7, with unresolved D. In germline, CDR1 is MGHRA, CDR2 YSYEKL. The length of the CDR3 is 14 residues. Between the trimmed V and J ends, which lost 1 base and 0 bases, there was a span of 7 bases. The CDR3 DNA sequence: TGCGCCAGCAGCCAAGGTGCACTCTCCTACGAGCAGTACTTC. Translating gives CASSQGALSYEQYF.

CDR3 amino acids: CASSTTGGAFF. As DNA, the CDR3 is TGTGCCAGCAGTACTACAGGGGGAGCTTTCTTT. The chain combines TRBV6-6 with TRBJ1-1; 8 nucleotides agree with TRBD1. V dropped 5 bases and J dropped 10; count of bases not matched to a gene: 3. Per the germline V gene, CDR1 is MNHNY and CDR2 is SVGAGI (reference sequence). CDR3 length: 11 residues.

In nucleotides, the CDR3 is TGTGCCACCCGCCAGGGATCGAACACCGGGGAGCTGTTTTTT. Translating it yields CATRQGSNTGELFF. The V gene is TRBV15, the J gene TRBJ2-2; perhaps TRBD1 as D (5 bases). CDR1 and CDR2 (germline): LNHNV, YYDKDF (reference sequence). This CDR3 comprises 14 residues. Trimming took off 8 bases at V and 0 bases at J, with 10 bases between the two ends.

The chain joins TRBV7-3 to TRBJ2-2, with no clear D. V dropped 1 base and J dropped 7 bases, with 16 bases sitting between them. The length of the CDR3 is 16 residues. CDR1 and CDR2 (germline): SGHTA, FQGTGA. The CDR3 loop reads CASSLISPGLGGELFF. The DNA of the CDR3 is TGTGCCAGCAGCTTAATTTCCCCGGGTTTGGGCGGGGAGCTGTTTTTT.

V is TRBV2 and J is TRBJ1-1, with D uncertain. CDR1 is SNHLY and CDR2 is FYNNEI in the germline V gene. With 3 bases removed from V and 3 bases from J, the gap between germline ends came to 5 bases. The CDR3 runs to 12 residues. The CDR3 bases are TGTGCCAGCAGTGATCCCGACACTGAAGCTTTCTTT. It translates to CASSDPDTEAFF.

The chain couples TRBV5-6 to TRBJ1-3, with D unresolved. CDR1 and CDR2 from the germline V gene are SGHDT and YYEEEE. With 4 bases removed from V and 0 bases from J, the gap between germline ends came to 14 bases. The CDR3 spans 16 residues. DNA of the CDR3: TGTGCCAGCAGCCCGCTCAAAGCTTCCTCTGGAAACACCATATATTTT. Residues: CASSPLKASSGNTIYF.

This clone was seen a single time. The CDR3 DNA follows: TGTGCCAGCAGTGAGGACTCACAAGAGACCCAGTACTTC. Protein product: CASSEDSQETQYF. The chain links TRBV2 to TRBJ2-5, with D possibly TRBD2 on 5 matching bases. The germline CDR1 and CDR2 sequences are SNHLY and FYNNEI. Trimming took off 3 bases at V and 2 bases at J, with 7 bases between the two ends. This CDR3 region has 13 residues.